This TCR beta chain was recovered during a study of response to subunit inactivated influenza vaccine. Study-wide findings and caveats: Each seasonal flu vaccination may recruit only limited new T cells, authors suggested.

About this clonotype itself: Its matching antigen is unknown.

CDR3 size: 17 residues. Trimming pared 4 bases from V and 7 bases from J, leaving 22 bases between. CDR1 is LNHDA and CDR2 is SQIVND in the germline V gene (reference sequence). TCRdb reprocessed the RT-PCR reads with MiXCR, giving one entry per CDR3 protein. The repertoire holds 550,000 to 800,000 distinct CDR3 sequences, with around 13% as singletons. This sequence originates from a man aged 50-59 years who received an inactivated influenza vaccine. This sample comprised PBMCs from blood, obtained 14 days before vaccination. V usage is TRBV19 and J usage is TRBJ2-2; maybe TRBD1 (5 bases). CDR3 sequence (DNA): TGTGCCAGTAGTACCCGCCGGCTTGGGGCGAGGAGCGGGGAGCTGTTTTTT. It specifies CASSTRRLGARSGELFF.